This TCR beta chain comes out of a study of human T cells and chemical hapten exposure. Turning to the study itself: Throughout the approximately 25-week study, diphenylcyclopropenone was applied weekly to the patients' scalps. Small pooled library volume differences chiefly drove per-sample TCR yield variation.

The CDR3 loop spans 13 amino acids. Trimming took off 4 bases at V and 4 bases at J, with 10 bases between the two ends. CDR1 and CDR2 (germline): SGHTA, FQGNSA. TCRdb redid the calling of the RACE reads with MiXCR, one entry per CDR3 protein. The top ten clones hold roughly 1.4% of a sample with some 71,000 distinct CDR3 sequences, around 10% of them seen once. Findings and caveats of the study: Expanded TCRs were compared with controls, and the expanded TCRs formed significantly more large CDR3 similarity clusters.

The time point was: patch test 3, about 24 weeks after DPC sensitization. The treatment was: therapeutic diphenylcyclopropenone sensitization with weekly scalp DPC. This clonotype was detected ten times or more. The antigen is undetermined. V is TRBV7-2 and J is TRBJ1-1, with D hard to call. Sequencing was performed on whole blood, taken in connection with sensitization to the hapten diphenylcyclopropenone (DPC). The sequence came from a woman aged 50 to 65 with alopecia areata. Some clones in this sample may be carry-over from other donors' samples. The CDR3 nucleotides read TGTGCCAGCAGCTCCACGCGGGTCACTGAAGCTTTCTTT. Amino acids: CASSSTRVTEAFF.